One and the same sample provided the 4 T cell receptor beta chains below, sequenced in a study of cytomegalovirus exposure and HLA in healthy donors. PCR involved 60 Vbeta and 13 Jbeta primers. Method: immunoSEQ multiplex PCR; TCRdb's copy keeps in-frame clones and lacks some. The data hold about 120,000 clones, with roughly 80% observed a single time. The specimen sequenced was PBMCs. Receptor source: a woman aged 25 to 39 in good health and CMV-seropositive.

The rearrangement uses TRBV19 and TRBJ1-3; TRBD1 matches 8 bases. The CDR3 sequence is 13 residues long. Trimming at V came to 6 bases and at J to 10 bases, leaving 8 bases not matched to a gene. CDR1 is LNHDA, CDR2 SQIVND, per germline (reference sequence). As DNA, the CDR3 is TGTGCCAGTAGCCGCGCAGGGGGCGAGACCATATATTTT. It encodes CASSRAGGETIYF.

The sample holds one count of this clone. The chain employs TRBV7-9 and TRBJ1-2; the match to TRBD1 covers 9 bases. CDR1 is SEHNR and CDR2 is FQNEAQ in the germline V gene (reference sequence). After removal of 1 base from V and 6 bases from J, the junction contained 6 bases not matched to a gene. The CDR3 has 15 amino acids. In nucleotides, the CDR3 is TGTGCCAGCAGCTTAGTACGGGGACAGGGACATGGCTACACCTTC. Encoded protein: CASSLVRGQGHGYTF.

This chain connects TRBV7-9 to TRBJ1-5, with no clear D. This CDR3 spans 13 amino acids. CDR1 is SEHNR, CDR2 FQNEAQ, per germline (reference sequence). V was shortened by 4 bases and J by 9 bases, with 13 bases between the two germline ends. The CDR3 spells CASSSHHPGPQHF. The DNA for the CDR3 is TGTGCCAGCAGCTCTCACCACCCGGGGCCCCAGCATTTT.

V and J are TRBV28 and TRBJ1-2; TRBD1 matches at 7 bases. Germline V lookup: CDR1 MDHEN, CDR2 SYDVKM. CDR3 length: 13 amino acids. V lost 6 bases to trimming and J lost 3 bases; unmatched junction nucleotides: 4. The CDR3 sequence: CASRSGQDYGYTF. CDR3 DNA: TGTGCCAGCAGGTCCGGACAGGACTATGGCTACACCTTC.